This T cell receptor beta chain was found in a study of CD8 T cells in ankylosing spondylitis. The study's findings and limits: Significant enrichment of disease-linked clones was reported in matched ankylosing spondylitis synovial fluid. Relatively rare in peripheral blood, disease-linked clones were also CD8+. About 8 highly homologous variants made up a TCR beta motif, and this motif appeared characteristic of ankylosing spondylitis blood.

Quantitative 5'-RACE with molecular barcodes produced the TCR beta libraries. TCRdb recomputed calls from the 5' RACE reads with MiXCR, one row per CDR3 protein. Counted here are hundreds of thousands of distinct CDR3 sequences, approximately 12% occurring once; the ten biggest clones make up around 0.51%. J gave up 6 bases and V 1 base, and 2 bases lay outside the gene matches. CDR1 is LNHNV, CDR2 YYDKDF, per germline (reference sequence). This CDR3 has 15 residues. This clonotype was recorded a few times. Its antigen is unknown. The V and J genes are TRBV15 and TRBJ2-1, with 11 bases that match TRBD2. The source is a male donor with ankylosing spondylitis. Material for sequencing was blood, either unsorted or a sorted T cell fraction (not recorded which). CDR3 protein: CATSRGLAGTNEQFF. DNA of the CDR3: TGTGCCACCAGCAGAGGACTAGCGGGGACCAATGAGCAGTTCTTC.